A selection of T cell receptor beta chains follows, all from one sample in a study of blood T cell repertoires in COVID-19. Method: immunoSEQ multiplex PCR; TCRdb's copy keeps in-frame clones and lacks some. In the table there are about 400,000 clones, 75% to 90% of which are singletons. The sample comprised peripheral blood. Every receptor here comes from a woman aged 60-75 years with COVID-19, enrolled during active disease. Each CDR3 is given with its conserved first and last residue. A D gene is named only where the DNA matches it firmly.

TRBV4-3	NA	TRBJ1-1	TGCGCCAGCAGCCCCCGGACGGGGGGCACTGAAGCTTTCTTT	CASSPRTGGTEAFF
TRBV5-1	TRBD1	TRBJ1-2	TGCGCCAGCAGCCCGGAACAGGGGCTTGGCTACACCTTC	CASSPEQGLGYTF
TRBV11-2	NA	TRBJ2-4	TGTGCCAGCAGCTTAGATGCAGGGTGGGCCAAGGGCATTCAGTACTTC	CASSLDAGWAKGIQYF
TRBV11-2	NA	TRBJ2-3	TGTGCCAGCAGCTTATCCACCGAGGGGGGGTACACAGATACGCAGTATTTT	CASSLSTEGGYTDTQYF
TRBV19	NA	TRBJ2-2	TGTGCCAGTAGTATTAAGCGGCGAAGCACCGGGGAGCTGTTTTTT	CASSIKRRSTGELFF
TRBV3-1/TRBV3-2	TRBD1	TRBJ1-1	TGTGCCAGCAGCCAGGCCAGGGGGGTAGTTAACACTGAAGCTTTCTTT	CASSQARGVVNTEAFF
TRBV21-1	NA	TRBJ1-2	TGTGCCAGCAGCAAAGCGGTACTCCCACGAAGTTTTGGCTACACCTTC	CASSKAVLPRSFGYTF
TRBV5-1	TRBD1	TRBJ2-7	TGCGCCAGCAGCCCCCAAGGGACAGGGGTCTACGAGCAGTACTTC	CASSPQGTGVYEQYF
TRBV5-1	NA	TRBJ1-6	TGCGCCAGCAGCTTGGGGTCAGGGGTAGTGGATTCACCCCTCCACTTT	CASSLGSGVVDSPLHF
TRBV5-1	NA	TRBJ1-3	TGCGCCAGCAGCGACCCACAGAGCTCTGGAAACACCATATATTTT	CASSDPQSSGNTIYF
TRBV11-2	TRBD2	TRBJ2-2	TGTGCCAGCAGCCCAAACAGCGGGGGGGCGGACACCGGGGAGCTGTTTTTT	CASSPNSGGADTGELFF
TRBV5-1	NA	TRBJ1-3	TGCGCCAGCAGCCTAGGGAGTTGGGACTCTGGAAACACCATATATTTT	CASSLGSWDSGNTIYF
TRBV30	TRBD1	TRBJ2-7	TGTGCCTGGAGCGCTGGACAGGGGGTGAACGAGCAGTACTTC	CAWSAGQGVNEQYF
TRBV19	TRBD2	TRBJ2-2	TGTGCCAGTAGTATTGGGCTAGCGGGGGGGCAGCGAACCGGGGAGCTGTTTTTT	CASSIGLAGGQRTGELFF
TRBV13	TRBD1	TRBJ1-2	TGTGCCAGCAGCTACGCAACAGGGGAATATCAATATGGCTACACCTTC	CASSYATGEYQYGYTF
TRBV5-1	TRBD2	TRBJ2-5	TGCGCCAGCAGCATCGGGGGGTTACAAGAGACCCAGTACTTC	CASSIGGLQETQYF
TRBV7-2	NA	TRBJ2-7	TGTGCCAGCAGCATGGCAGGGGTGGCATGGGAGCAGTACTTC	CASSMAGVAWEQYF
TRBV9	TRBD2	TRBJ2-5	TGTGCCAGCAGCGTAGTTGGGGGGGTGAACCAAGAGACCCAGTACTTC	CASSVVGGVNQETQYF
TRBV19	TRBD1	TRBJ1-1	TGTGCCAGTAGTACACAGGGGTGGGGCACTGAAGCTTTCTTT	CASSTQGWGTEAFF
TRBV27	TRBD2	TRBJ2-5	TGTGCCAGCAGTTTACCGGGGACTAGCGGGGGGGCCTCAGGGGAGACCCAGTACTTC	CASSLPGTSGGASGETQYF
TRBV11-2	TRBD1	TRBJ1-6	TGTGCCAGCAGCTGGACAGGGTTTGGTTCACCCCTCCACTTT	CASSWTGFGSPLHF
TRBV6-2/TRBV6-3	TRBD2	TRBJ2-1	TGTGCCAGCAGTTACGGGCGGGGGGGTAGGTACAATGAGCAGTTCTTC	CASSYGRGGRYNEQFF
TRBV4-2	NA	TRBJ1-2	TGTGCCAGCAGCCAAGATTCGGGGGACGGCTACACCTTC	CASSQDSGDGYTF